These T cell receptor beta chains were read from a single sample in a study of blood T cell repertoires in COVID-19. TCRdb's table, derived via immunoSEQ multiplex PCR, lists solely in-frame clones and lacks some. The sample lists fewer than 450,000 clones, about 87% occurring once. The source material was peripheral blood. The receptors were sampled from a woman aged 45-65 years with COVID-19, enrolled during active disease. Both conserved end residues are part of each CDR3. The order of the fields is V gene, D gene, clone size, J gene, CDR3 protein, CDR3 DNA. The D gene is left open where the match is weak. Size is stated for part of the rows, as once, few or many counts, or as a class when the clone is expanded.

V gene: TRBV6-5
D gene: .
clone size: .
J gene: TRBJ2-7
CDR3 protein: CASSSSHLIDEQYF
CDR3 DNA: TGTGCCAGCTCCTCGAGCCACCTAATCGACGAGCAGTACTTC

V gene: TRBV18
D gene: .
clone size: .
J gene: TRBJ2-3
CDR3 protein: CASSPSGSIRTDTQYF
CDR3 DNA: TGTGCCAGCTCACCATCTGGGAGCATTAGGACAGATACGCAGTATTTT

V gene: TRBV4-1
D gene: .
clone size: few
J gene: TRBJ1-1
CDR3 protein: CASSQDLMNTEAFF
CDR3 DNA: TGCGCCAGCAGCCAAGACCTAATGAACACTGAAGCTTTCTTT

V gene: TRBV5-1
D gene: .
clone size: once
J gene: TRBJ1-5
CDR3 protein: CASSLEGGKGQPQHF
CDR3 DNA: TGCGCCAGCAGCCTCGAGGGGGGGAAGGGCCAGCCCCAGCATTTT

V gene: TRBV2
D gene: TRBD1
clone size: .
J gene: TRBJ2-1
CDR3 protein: CASSVGQGVGEQFF
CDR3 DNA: TGTGCCAGCAGTGTTGGACAGGGGGTAGGCGAGCAGTTCTTC

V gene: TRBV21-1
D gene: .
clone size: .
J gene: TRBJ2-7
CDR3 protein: CASSKGISKQGYEQYF
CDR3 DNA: TGTGCCAGCAGCAAAGGTATCTCCAAACAGGGATACGAGCAGTACTTC

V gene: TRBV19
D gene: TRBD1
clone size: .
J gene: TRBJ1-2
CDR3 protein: CASSSPDRGPYGYTF
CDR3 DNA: TGTGCCAGTAGTTCCCCGGACAGGGGGCCCTATGGCTACACCTTC

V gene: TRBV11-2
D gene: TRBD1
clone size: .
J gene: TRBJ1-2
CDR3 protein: CASSFGPRTGSSDTF
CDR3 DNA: TGTGCCAGCAGTTTCGGGCCCCGGACAGGGTCAAGTGACACCTTC

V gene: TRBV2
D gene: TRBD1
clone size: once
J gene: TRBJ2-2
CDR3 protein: CASSVRGQGAGELFF
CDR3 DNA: TGTGCCAGCAGTGTTAGGGGACAGGGTGCCGGGGAGCTGTTTTTT

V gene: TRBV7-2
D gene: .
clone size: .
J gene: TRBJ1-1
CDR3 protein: CASSFNRVTEAFF
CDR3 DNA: TGTGCCAGCAGCTTTAACAGGGTCACTGAAGCTTTCTTT

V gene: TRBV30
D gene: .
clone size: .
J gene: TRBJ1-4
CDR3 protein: CAGGGANEKLFF
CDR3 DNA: TGTGCCGGGGGGGGAGCTAATGAAAAACTGTTTTTT

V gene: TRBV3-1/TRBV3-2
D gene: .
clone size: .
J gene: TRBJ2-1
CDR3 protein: CASSQQGGGEQFF
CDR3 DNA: TGTGCCAGCAGCCAGCAGGGTGGCGGTGAGCAGTTCTTC

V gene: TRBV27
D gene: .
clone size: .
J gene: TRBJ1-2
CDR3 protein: CASSEGRDGYTF
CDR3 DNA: TGTGCCAGCAGTGAAGGGAGGGATGGCTACACCTTC

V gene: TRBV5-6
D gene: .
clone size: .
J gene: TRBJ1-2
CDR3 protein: CASSTTRGGGGYTF
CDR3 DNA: TGTGCCAGCAGCACAACGAGGGGGGGAGGTGGCTACACCTTC

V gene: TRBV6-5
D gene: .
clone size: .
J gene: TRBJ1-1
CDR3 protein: CASSLATNTEAFF
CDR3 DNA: TGTGCCAGCAGTTTGGCCACGAACACTGAAGCTTTCTTT

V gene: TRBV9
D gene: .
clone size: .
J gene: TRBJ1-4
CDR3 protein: CASSVHPGAGNEKLFF
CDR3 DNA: TGTGCCAGCAGCGTACACCCCGGTGCCGGGAATGAAAAACTGTTTTTT

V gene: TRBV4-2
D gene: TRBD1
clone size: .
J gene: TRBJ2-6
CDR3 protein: CASSPDRGPSSGANVLTF
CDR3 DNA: TGTGCCAGCAGCCCCGACAGGGGACCCTCCTCTGGGGCCAACGTCCTGACTTTC

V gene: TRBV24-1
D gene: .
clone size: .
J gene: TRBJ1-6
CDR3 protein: CANNTEGLSYNSPLHF
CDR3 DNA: TGTGCCAACAACACCGAGGGTCTTTCCTATAATTCACCCCTCCACTTT

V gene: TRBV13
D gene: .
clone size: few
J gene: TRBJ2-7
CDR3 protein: CASSLGINYEQYF
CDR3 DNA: TGTGCCAGCAGTCTCGGGATTAACTACGAGCAGTACTTC

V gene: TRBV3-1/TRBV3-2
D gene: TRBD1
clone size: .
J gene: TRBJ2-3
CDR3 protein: CASSLTGETDTQYF
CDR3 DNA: TGTGCCAGCAGCCTTACAGGGGAGACAGATACGCAGTATTTT

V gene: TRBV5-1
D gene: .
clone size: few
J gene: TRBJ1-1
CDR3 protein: CASSPRENTEAFF
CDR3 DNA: TGCGCCAGCAGCCCCAGGGAGAACACTGAAGCTTTCTTT

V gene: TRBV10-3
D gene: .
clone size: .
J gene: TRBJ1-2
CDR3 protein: CAISDWDNQAASKSGYTF
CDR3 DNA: TGTGCCATCAGTGATTGGGACAACCAGGCGGCATCTAAGAGTGGCTACACCTTC

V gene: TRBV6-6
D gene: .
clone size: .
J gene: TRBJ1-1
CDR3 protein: CASSLTRTEAFF
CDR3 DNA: TGTGCCAGCAGTCTAACTCGTACTGAAGCTTTCTTT